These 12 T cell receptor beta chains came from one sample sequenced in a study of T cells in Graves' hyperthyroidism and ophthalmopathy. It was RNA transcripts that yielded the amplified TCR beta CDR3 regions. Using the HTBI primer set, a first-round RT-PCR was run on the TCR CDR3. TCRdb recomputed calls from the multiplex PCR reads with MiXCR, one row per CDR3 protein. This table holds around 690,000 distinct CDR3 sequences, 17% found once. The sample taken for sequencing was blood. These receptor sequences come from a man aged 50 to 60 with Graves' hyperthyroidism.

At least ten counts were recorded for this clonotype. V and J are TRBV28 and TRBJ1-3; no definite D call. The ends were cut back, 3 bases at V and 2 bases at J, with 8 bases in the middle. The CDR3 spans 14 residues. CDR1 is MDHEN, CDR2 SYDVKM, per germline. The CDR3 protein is CASSFSTAGNTIYF. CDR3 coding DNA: TGTGCCAGCAGTTTCTCGACGGCTGGAAACACCATATATTTT. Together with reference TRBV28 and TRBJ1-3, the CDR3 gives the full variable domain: DVKVTQSSRYLVKRTGEKVFLECVQDMDHENMFWYRQDPGLGLRLIYFSYDVKMKEKGDIPEGYSVSREKKERFSLILESASTNQTSMYLCASSFSTAGNTIYFGEGSWLTVV.

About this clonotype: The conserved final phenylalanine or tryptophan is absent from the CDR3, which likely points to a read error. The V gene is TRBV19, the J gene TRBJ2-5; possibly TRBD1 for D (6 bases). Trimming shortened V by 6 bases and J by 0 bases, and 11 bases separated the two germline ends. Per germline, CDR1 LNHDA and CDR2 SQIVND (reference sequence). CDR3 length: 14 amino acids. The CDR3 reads CASRRGQYQETQYL. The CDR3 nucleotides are TGTGCCAGTAGGCGAGGACAGTACCAAGAGACCCAGTACCTC.

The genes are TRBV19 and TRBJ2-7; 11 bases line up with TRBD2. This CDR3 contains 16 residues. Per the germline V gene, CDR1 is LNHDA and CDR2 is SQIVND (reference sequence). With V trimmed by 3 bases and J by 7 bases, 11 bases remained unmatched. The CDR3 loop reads CASSISLAGGRTEQYF. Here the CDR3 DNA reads TGTGCCAGTAGTATCTCTCTAGCGGGAGGCCGTACGGAGCAGTACTTC.

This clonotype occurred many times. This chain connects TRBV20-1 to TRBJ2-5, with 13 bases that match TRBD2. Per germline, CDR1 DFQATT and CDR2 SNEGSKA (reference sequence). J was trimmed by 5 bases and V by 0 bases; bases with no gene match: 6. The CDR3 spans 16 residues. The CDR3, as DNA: TGCAGTGCTAGAGACTGGACTAGCGGGAGTCGGGAGACCCAGTACTTC. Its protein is CSARDWTSGSRETQYF.

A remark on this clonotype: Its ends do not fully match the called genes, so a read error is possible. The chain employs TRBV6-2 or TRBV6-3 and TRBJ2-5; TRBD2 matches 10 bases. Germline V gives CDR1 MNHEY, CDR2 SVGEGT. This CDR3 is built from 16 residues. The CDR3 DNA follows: TGTGTCAGCAGTTCCCCCGGGACTAGCGTCGAGAAGACCCAGTACTTC. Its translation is CVSSSPGTSVEKTQYF.

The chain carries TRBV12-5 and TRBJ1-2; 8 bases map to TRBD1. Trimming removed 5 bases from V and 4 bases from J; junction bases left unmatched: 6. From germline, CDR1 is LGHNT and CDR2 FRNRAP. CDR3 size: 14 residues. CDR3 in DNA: TGTGCTAGTGGTCCGGGGACAGGAAGCTATGGCTACACCTTC. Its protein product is CASGPGTGSYGYTF.

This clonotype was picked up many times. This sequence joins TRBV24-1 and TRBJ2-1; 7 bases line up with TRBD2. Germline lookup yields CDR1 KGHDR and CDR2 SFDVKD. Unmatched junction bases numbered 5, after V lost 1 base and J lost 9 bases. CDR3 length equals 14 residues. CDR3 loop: CATSDFAGATEQFF. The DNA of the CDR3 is TGTGCCACCAGTGATTTCGCGGGAGCTACTGAGCAGTTCTTC.

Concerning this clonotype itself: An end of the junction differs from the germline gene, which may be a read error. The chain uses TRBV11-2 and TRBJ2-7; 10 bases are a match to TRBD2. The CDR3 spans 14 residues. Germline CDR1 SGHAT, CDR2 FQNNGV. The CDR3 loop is CASSLGTSGYEEYF. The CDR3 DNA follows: TGTGCCAGCAGCTTAGGGACTAGCGGCTACGAGGAGTACTTC.

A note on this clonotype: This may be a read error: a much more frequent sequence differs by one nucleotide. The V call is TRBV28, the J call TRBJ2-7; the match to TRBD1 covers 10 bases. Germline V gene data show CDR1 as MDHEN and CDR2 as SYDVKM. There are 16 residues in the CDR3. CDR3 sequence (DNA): TGTGCCGGCAGTTTACTGGGACAGGGGATAACCTACGAGCAGTACTTC. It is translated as CAGSLLGQGITYEQYF.

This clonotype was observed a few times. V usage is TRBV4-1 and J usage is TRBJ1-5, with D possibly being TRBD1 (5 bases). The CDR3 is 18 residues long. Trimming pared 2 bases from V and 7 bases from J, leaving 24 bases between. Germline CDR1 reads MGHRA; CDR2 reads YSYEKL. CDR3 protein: CASSQFPWDPTNYQPQHF. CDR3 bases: TGCGCCAGCAGCCAATTTCCCTGGGACCCAACAAATTACCAGCCCCAGCATTTT.

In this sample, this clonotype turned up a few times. CDR3 sequence: CATSRRQDDTEAFF. The CDR3 DNA is TGTGCCACCAGCAGACGACAGGACGACACTGAAGCTTTCTTT. The chain is built from TRBV15 and TRBJ1-1; the D gene is possibly TRBD1 (6 bases). Germline V gives CDR1 LNHNV, CDR2 YYDKDF (reference sequence). The V gene lost 2 bases and the J gene lost 3 bases, with 10 bases spanning the gap. There are 14 residues in the CDR3.

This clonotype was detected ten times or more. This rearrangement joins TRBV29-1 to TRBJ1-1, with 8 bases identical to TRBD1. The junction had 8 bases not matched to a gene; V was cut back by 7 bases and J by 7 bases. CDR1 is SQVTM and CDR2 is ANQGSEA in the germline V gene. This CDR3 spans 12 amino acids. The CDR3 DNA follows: TGCAGCGCTGACAGGGGCAGGGATGAAGCTTTCTTT. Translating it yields CSADRGRDEAFF.